This T cell receptor (beta chain) was retrieved from a study of neurological immune-mediated disorders. Across the study: Multiple sclerosis patients numbering some 35 comprised roughly 30 relapsing-remitting and 3 secondary progressive patients.

The CDR3 consists of 15 residues. Germline lookup yields CDR1 DFQATT and CDR2 SNEGSKA (reference sequence). Trimming stripped 6 bases from V and 5 bases from J, with 22 bases between. Whole-study findings and limits: Phylogenetic grouping put 18 of 34 multiple sclerosis patients' repertoires into one related-CDR3 cluster, a possible signature.

This clonotype came up many times. Its antigen is undetermined. Each TCR transcript was tagged with a 10-nucleotide random UMI during 5'RACE. The authors obtained over 160 million TCR-beta sequences from 15-18 subjects per sequencing run. TCRdb re-called the 5' RACE reads through MiXCR, storing one row per CDR3 protein. The data hold under 45,000 distinct CDR3 sequences, with 3.8% observed a single time. The sequencing sample was made of PBMCs. This sequence originates from a man between 25 and 39 years old with multiple sclerosis. The rearrangement joins TRBV20-1 to TRBJ2-5, with a possible D match to TRBD2 (7 bases). CDR3 sequence: CSAALGRGGMETQYF. Here the CDR3 DNA reads TGCAGTGCCGCCCTTGGGAGGGGGGGCATGGAGACCCAGTACTTC.